This T cell receptor beta chain was recorded in a study of beta chain features in type 1 diabetes. V was shortened by 4 bases and J by 6 bases, with 11 bases between the two germline ends. The germline V gene has CDR1 MRHNA and CDR2 SNTAGT. CDR3 length equals 13 residues. This clone showed up just a few times. Isolated RNA was reverse transcribed in full, so expressed TCRB transcripts were sequenced. Naive, central memory and regulatory T cell samples averaged around 3.5 million immunoSEQ reads each. Sequenced by immunoSEQ multiplex PCR; TCRdb stores in-frame clones only, minus some. The data contain approximately 330,000 clones, about 10% of them singletons.

This chain uses TRBV6-4 with TRBJ2-3; D not certain. The specimen was naive CD4+ T cells from blood. The TCR originated in a woman aged 25 to 39 in good health. The CDR3 bases are TGTGCCAGCAGTGTTGAGGAGAGGGATACGCAGTATTTT. Its translation is CASSVEERDTQYF.